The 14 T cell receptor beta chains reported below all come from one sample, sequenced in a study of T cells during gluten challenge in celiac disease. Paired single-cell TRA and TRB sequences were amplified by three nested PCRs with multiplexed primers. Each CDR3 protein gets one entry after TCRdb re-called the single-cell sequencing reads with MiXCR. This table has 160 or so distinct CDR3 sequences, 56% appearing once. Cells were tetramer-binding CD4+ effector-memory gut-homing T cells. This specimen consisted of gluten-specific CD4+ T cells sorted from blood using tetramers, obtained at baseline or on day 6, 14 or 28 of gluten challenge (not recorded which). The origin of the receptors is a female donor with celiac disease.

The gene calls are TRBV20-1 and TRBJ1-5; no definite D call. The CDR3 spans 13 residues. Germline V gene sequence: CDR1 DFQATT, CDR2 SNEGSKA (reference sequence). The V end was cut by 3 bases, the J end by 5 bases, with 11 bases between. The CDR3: CSASKQADQPQHF. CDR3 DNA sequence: TGCAGTGCTAGTAAGCAGGCAGATCAGCCCCAGCATTTT.

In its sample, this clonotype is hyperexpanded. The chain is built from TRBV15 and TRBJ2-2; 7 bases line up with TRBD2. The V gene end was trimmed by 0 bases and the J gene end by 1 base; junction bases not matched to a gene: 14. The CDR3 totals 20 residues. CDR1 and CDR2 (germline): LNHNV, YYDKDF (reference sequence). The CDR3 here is CATSRDQTSLSKGNTGELFF. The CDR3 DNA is TGTGCCACCAGCAGAGATCAGACTAGCTTATCTAAAGGGAACACCGGGGAGCTGTTTTTT.

CDR3 in DNA: TGCGCCAGCAGTTGGGCGGGGACAGGGGTGTACCAAGAGACCCAGTACTTC. The encoded protein is CASSWAGTGVYQETQYF. This sequence joins TRBV5-1 and TRBJ2-5, with 10 bases matching TRBD1. The V gene end was trimmed by 5 bases and the J gene end by 0 bases; junction bases not matched to a gene: 10. Germline lookup yields CDR1 SGHRS and CDR2 YFSETQ. The CDR3 covers 17 residues. The variable domain in full, with the rest retrieved from reference TRBV5-1 and TRBJ2-5, is KAGVTQTPRYLIKTRGQQVTLSCSPISGHRSVSWYQQTPGQGLQFLFEYFSETQRNKGNFPGRFSGRQFSNSRSEMNVSTLELGDSALYLCASSWAGTGVYQETQYFGPGTRLLVL.

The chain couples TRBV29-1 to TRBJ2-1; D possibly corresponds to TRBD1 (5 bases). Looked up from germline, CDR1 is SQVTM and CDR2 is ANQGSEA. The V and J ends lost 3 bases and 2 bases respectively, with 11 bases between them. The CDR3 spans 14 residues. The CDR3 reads CSVDQGGAYNEQFF. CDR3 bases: TGCAGCGTTGATCAGGGTGGAGCCTACAATGAGCAGTTCTTC.

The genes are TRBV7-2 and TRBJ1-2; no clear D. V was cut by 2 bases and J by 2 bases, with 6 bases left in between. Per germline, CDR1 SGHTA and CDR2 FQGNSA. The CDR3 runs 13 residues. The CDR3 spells CASSLRGNYGYTF. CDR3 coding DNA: TGTGCCAGCAGCTTAAGAGGGAACTATGGCTACACCTTC.

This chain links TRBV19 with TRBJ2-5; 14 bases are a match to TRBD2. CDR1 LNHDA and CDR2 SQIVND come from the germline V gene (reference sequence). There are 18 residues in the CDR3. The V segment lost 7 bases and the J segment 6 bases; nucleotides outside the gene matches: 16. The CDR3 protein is CASTPGLAGGTDRQTQYF. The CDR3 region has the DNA TGTGCCAGTACTCCCGGACTAGCGGGGGGAACGGATAGGCAGACCCAGTACTTC.

CDR3 nucleotide sequence: TGTGCCAGCAAATCTAGCGGGGGGAGCACAGATACGCAGTATTTT. It yields the protein CASKSSGGSTDTQYF. This rearrangement joins TRBV6-5 to TRBJ2-3; 11 bases are shared with TRBD2. V lost 7 bases and J lost 0; bases outside the gene matches: 3. The CDR3 sequence is 15 residues long. Germline CDR1 is MNHEY and CDR2 is SVGAGI.

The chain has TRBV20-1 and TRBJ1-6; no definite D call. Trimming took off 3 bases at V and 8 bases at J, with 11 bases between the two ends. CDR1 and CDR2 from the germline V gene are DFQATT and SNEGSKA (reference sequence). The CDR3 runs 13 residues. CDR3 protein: CSASMGFDSPLHF. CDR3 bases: TGCAGTGCTAGTATGGGTTTTGATTCACCCCTCCACTTT.

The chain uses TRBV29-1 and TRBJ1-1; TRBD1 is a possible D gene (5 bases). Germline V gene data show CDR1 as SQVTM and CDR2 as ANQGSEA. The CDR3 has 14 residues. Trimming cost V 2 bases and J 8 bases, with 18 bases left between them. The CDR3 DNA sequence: TGCAGCGTTGAATTCGCGTTTTGGGGGTCAGAAGCTTTCTTT. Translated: CSVEFAFWGSEAFF.

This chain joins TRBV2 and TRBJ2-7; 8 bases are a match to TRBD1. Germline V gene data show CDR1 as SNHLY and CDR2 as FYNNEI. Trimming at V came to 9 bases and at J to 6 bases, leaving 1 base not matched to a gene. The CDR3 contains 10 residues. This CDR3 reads CASGQGEQYF. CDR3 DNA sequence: TGTGCCAGTGGACAGGGCGAGCAGTACTTC.

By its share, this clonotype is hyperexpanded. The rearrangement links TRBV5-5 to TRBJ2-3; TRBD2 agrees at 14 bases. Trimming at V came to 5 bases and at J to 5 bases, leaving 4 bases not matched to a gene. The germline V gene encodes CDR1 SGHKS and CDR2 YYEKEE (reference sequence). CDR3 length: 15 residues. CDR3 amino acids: CASRVGLAGGDTQYF. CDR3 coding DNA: TGTGCCAGCAGGGTTGGACTAGCGGGGGGAGATACGCAGTATTTT.

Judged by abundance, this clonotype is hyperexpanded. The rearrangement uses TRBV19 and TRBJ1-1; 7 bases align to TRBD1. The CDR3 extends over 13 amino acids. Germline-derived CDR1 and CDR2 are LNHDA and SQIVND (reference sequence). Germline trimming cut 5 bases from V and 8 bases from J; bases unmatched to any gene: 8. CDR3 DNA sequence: TGTGCCAGTAGTCCTCTCGGGGACAGCGAAGCTTTCTTT. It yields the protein CASSPLGDSEAFF. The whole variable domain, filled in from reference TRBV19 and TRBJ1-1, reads DGGITQSPKYLFRKEGQNVTLSCEQNLNHDAMYWYRQDPGQGLRLIYYSQIVNDFQKGDIAEGYSVSREKKESFPLTVTSAQKNPTAFYLCASSPLGDSEAFFGQGTRLTVV.

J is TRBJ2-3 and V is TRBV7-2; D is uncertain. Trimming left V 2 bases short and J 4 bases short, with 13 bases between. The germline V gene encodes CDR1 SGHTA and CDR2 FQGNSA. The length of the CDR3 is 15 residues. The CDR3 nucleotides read TGTGCCAGCAGCTTACGGGCCCTTGGCGCAGATACGCAGTATTTT. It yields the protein CASSLRALGADTQYF.

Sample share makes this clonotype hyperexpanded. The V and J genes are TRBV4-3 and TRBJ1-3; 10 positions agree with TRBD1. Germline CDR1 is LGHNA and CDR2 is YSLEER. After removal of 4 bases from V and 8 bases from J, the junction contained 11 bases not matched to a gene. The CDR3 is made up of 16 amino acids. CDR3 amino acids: CASSRLPGTGADTIYF. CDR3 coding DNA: TGCGCCAGCAGCCGTCTCCCCGGGACAGGGGCGGACACCATATATTTT.